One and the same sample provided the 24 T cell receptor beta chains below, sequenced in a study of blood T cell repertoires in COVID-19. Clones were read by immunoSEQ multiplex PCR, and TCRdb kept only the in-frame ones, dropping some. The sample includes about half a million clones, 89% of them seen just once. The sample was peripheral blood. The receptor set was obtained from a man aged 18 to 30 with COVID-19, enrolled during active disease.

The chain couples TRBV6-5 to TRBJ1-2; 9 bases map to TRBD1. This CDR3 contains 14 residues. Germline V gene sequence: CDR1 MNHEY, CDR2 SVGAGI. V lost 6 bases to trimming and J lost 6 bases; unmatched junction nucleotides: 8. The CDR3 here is CASRKTGGRDGYTF. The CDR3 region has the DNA TGTGCCAGCAGGAAGACAGGGGGAAGGGATGGCTACACCTTC.

The CDR3 sequence: CASSSGQYNEQFF. In nucleotides, the CDR3 is TGTGCCAGCAGCAGTGGACAGTACAATGAGCAGTTCTTC. The rearrangement joins TRBV5-4 to TRBJ2-1; D is possibly TRBD1 (6 bases). V lost 4 bases, J lost 4 bases, and 9 bases lay in between. CDR3 length: 13 amino acids. Germline CDR1 is SGHNT and CDR2 is YYREEE (reference sequence).

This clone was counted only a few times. The CDR3 is CASSQVAGGGGFIQYF. Written as DNA, the CDR3 is TGTGCCAGCAGCCAAGTGGCCGGCGGGGGAGGGTTCATTCAGTACTTC. The chain has TRBV4-2 and TRBJ2-4; 7 positions agree with TRBD2. This CDR3 is built from 16 residues. Germline V CDR1 and CDR2: LGHNA, YNFKEQ. J was trimmed by 9 bases and V by 1 base; bases with no gene match: 12.

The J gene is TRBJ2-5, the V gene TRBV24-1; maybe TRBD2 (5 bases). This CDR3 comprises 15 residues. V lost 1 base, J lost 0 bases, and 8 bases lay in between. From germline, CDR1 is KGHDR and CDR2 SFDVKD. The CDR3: CATSDLRGNQETQYF. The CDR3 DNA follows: TGTGCCACCAGTGATTTACGGGGTAACCAAGAGACCCAGTACTTC.

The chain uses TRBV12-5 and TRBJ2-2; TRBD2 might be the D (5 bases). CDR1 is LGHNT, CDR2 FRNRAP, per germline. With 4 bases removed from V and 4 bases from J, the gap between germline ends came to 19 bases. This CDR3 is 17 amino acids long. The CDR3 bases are TGTGCTAGTGGTTCCCCGCGATTGGGCGGGTCCACCGGGGAGCTGTTTTTT. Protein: CASGSPRLGGSTGELFF.

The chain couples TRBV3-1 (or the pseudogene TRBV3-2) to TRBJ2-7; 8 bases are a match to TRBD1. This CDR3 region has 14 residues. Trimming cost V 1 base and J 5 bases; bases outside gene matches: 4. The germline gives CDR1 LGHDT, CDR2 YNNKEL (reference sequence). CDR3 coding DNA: TGTGCCAGCAGCCAAGGGTCGACAGGGGACGAGCAGTACTTC. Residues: CASSQGSTGDEQYF.

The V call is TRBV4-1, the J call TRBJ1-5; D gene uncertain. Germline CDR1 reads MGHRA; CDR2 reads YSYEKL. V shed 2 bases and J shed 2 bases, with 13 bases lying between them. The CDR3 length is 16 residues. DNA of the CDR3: TGCGCCAGCAGCCAATTGCAAGGAGGCGGCAATCAGCCCCAGCATTTT. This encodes CASSQLQGGGNQPQHF.

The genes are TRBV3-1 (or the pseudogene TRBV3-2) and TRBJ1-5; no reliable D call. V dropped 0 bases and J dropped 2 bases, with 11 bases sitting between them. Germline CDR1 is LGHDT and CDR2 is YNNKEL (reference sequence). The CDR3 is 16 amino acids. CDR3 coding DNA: TGTGCCAGCAGCCAAGATCCGCACAATGGCAATCAGCCCCAGCATTTT. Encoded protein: CASSQDPHNGNQPQHF.

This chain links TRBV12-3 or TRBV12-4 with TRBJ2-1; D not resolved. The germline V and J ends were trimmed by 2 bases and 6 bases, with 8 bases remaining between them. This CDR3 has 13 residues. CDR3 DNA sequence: TGTGCCAGCAGTTTAAACTCATTCAATGAGCAGTTCTTC. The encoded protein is CASSLNSFNEQFF.

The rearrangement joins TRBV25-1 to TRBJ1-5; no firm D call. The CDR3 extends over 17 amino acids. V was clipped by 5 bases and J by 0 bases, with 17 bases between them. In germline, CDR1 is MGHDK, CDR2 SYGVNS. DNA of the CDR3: TGTGCCAGCAGTCCCTCTACAGTTACCGATAGCAATCAGCCCCAGCATTTT. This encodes CASSPSTVTDSNQPQHF.

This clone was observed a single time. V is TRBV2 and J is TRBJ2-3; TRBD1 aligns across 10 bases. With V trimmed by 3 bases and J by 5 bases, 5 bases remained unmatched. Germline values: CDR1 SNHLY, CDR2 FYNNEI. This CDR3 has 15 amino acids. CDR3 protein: CASSETGGAKDTQYF. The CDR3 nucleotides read TGTGCCAGCAGTGAGACAGGGGGCGCGAAAGATACGCAGTATTTT.

CDR3 in amino acids: CASSPRWGDGQPQHF. The CDR3 DNA reads TGCGCCAGCAGTCCTCGCTGGGGGGATGGGCAGCCCCAGCATTTT. The V gene is TRBV23-1, the J gene TRBJ1-5, with D tentatively TRBD1 (5 bases). TRBV23-1 is placed among ORFs of uncertain function. This CDR3 has 15 residues. V lost 4 bases, J lost 7 bases, and 17 bases lay in between.

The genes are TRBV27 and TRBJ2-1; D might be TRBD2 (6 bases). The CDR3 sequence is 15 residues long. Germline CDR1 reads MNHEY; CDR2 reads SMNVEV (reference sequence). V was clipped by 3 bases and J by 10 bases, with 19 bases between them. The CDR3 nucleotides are TGTGCCAGCAGTTTGATCCTAGCGAGATTCGGGGAGCAGTTCTTC. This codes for CASSLILARFGEQFF.

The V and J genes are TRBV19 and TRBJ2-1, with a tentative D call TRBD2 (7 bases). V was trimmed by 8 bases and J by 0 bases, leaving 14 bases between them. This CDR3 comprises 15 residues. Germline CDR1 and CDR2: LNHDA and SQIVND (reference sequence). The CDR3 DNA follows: TGTGCCAGTCAGAAGGGGGGGAGCTCCTACAATGAGCAGTTCTTC. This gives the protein CASQKGGSSYNEQFF.

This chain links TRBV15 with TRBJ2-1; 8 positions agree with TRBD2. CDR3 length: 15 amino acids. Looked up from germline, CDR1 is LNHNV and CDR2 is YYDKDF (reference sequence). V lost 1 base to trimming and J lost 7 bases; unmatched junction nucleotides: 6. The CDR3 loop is CATSRAGGPGNEQFF. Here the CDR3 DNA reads TGTGCCACCAGCAGAGCGGGAGGGCCTGGGAATGAGCAGTTCTTC.

CDR3 sequence reads: CASSVNGNDPDTQYF. The CDR3 DNA follows: TGTGCCAGCAGCGTTAACGGGAACGACCCAGATACGCAGTATTTT. The rearrangement uses TRBV9 and TRBJ2-3; TRBD2 might be the D (5 bases). CDR3 length equals 15 residues. The germline CDR1 and CDR2 sequences are SGDLS and YYNGEE. V was cut by 2 bases and J by 4 bases, with 14 bases left in between.

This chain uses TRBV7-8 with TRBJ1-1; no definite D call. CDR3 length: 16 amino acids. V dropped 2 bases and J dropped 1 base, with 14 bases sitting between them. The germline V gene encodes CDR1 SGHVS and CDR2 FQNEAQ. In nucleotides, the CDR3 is TGTGCCAGCAGCTTAATTTCGGTCCAACCGAACACTGAAGCTTTCTTT. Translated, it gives CASSLISVQPNTEAFF.

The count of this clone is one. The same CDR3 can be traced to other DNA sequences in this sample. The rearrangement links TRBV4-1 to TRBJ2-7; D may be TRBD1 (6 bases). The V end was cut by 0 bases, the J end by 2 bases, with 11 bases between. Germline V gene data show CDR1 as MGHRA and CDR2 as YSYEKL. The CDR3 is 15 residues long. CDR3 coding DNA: TGCGCCAGCAGCCAAGATGCGACAGGAACCTACGAGCAGTACTTC. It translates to CASSQDATGTYEQYF.

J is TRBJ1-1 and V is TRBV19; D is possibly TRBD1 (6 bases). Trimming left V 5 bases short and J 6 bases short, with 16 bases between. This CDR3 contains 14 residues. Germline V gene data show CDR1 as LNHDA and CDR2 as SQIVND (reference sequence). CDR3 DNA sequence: TGTGCCAGTAGTCCCGACAGCGGGGGCCCTGAAGCTTTCTTT. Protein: CASSPDSGGPEAFF.

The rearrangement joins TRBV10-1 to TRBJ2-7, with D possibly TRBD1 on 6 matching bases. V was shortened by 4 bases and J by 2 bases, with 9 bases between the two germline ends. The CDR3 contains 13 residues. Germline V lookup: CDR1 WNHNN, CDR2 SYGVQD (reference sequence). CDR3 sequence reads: CASSAPGAYEQYF. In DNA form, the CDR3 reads TGCGCCAGCAGTGCCCCAGGGGCCTACGAGCAGTACTTC.

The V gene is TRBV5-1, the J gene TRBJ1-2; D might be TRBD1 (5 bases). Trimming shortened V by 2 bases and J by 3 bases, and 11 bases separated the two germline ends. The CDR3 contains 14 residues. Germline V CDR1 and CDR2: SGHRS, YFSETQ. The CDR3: CASSFGGTDYGYTF. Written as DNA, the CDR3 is TGCGCCAGCAGCTTCGGAGGGACGGACTATGGCTACACCTTC.

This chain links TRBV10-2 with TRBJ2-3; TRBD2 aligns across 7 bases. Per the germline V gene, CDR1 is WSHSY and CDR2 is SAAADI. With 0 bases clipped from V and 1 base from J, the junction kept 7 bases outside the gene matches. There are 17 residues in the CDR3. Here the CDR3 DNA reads TGCGCCAGCAGTGAGTCTGGGAGACTAGCCCGCACAGATACGCAGTATTTT. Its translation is CASSESGRLARTDTQYF.

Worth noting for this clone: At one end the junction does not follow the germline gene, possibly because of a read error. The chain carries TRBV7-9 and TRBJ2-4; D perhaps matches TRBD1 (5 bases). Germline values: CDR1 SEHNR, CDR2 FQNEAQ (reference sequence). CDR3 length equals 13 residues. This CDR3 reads CASSLGPRDRPNF. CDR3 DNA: TGTGCCAGCAGCTTAGGTCCCAGGGATCGGCCGAACTTC.

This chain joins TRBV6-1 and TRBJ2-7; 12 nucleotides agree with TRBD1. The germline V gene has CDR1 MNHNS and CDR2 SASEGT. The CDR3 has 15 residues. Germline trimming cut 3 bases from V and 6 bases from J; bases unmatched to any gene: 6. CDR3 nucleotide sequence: TGTGCCAGCAGTGAGACCGGGACAGGGGGCGGCGAGCAGTACTTC. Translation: CASSETGTGGGEQYF.